This T cell receptor (beta chain) came from a study of cytomegalovirus exposure and HLA in healthy donors. V was cut by 8 bases and J by 3 bases, with 10 bases left in between. Germline values: CDR1 GTSNPN, CDR2 SVGIG (reference sequence). CDR3 length: 11 amino acids. Points on this clone: The antigen remains undetermined.

PCR primers comprised 60 Vbeta and 13 Jbeta primers. Assay used: immunoSEQ multiplex PCR; TCRdb lists only in-frame clones, some missing. This table holds about 180,000 clones, 81% found once. Overall study results and limits: A later analysis showed that HLA-associated TCR beta chains had undergone more clonal expansion than equally common others.

The chain joins TRBV30 to TRBJ1-1; maybe TRBD1 (5 bases). This receptor was taken from a woman younger than 35 in good health and CMV-seropositive. The sample consisted of PBMCs. The CDR3 region is CAATAYTEAFF. The CDR3 DNA follows: TGTGCCGCGACAGCCTACACTGAAGCTTTCTTT.